A single T cell receptor (beta chain) is shown here with its context. Its antigen is still unknown. This sample was taken from a study of cytomegalovirus exposure and HLA in healthy donors. Study findings and constraints: One variant, a missense change in DCLRE1C, was linked in a later analysis to TCR beta V- and J-gene trimming. An apparent linkage of common viral pathogens to several of the most significant clusters emerged in a later analysis.

The CDR3 has 15 residues. The V gene's germline CDR1 is SNHLY and CDR2 FYNNEI. V was cut by 4 bases and J by 2 bases, with 13 bases left in between. PCR involved 60 Vbeta and 13 Jbeta primers. TCRdb's table, derived via immunoSEQ multiplex PCR, lists solely in-frame clones and lacks some. The sample shows under 150,000 clones, roughly 80% of them seen only once. The clonotype was recovered from a woman aged 55-75 years in good health and CMV-seronegative. J is TRBJ2-3 and V is TRBV2, with D perhaps TRBD2 (6 bases). Sequencing was done on a sample of PBMCs. This chain's CDR3 is CASSASGGVTDTQYF. The DNA of the CDR3 is TGTGCCAGCAGTGCATCAGGCGGGGTCACAGATACGCAGTATTTT.